This note documents a single TCR beta chain sequence. As handled by the study authors: How many nucleated cells were present was estimated from reference gene primer amplification. Using immunoSEQ multiplex PCR, the repertoire was profiled, and TCRdb retains in-frame clones only, with some absent. Clone size and V and J calls were adopted from that table, with D and trimming inferred from the DNA. The sample lists over 65,000 clones; roughly 90% were seen once. The data belong to a study of blood T cell repertoires in COVID-19. Study in general: Whether acute or convalescent, the COVID-19 samples came from the United States, Italy and Spain. T cells, B-cell-depleted T cells, or PBMCs provided the cDNA or gDNA that served as material.

The CDR3 spans 13 residues. Germline loops: CDR1 SGHTA, CDR2 FQGNSA. V shed 1 base and J shed 4 bases, with 7 bases lying between them. The clonotype comes from a man in his fifties with active COVID-19. Material for sequencing was peripheral blood. The chain carries TRBV7-2 and TRBJ2-5; D gene ambiguous. The CDR3 DNA is TGTGCCAGCAGCTTAGGGGCGCGAGAGACCCAGTACTTC. It codes for CASSLGARETQYF.